This T cell receptor beta chain was captured in a study of OX40 agonist ivuxolimab in advanced cancers. Study details: The study treated patients with ivuxolimab, an agonistic anti-OX40 (CD134) antibody. Notes on the study in general: Researchers report that CD8+ T cells had, on average, more expanded clones than CD4+.

This table comes from immunoSEQ multiplex PCR, and its TCRdb copy is limited to in-frame clones, with some not included. The top ten clones hold roughly a tenth of a sample with roughly 65,000 clones, about 82% of them seen once. With respect to this clone: No antigen is known for it.

Sequencing used CD4+ or CD8+ T cells sorted from blood, obtained in a trial of the OX40 agonist ivuxolimab. The sequence was collected from an adult with an advanced solid tumor such as melanoma, head and neck, liver or kidney cancer.

The CDR3 DNA reads as TGCGCCAGCAGCTTGGAAGGGGGGGTAGGTGAAAAACTGTTTTTT. It encodes CASSLEGGVGEKLFF. The rearrangement links TRBV5-1 to TRBJ1-4, with a possible D match to TRBD1 (6 bases). With 0 bases removed from V and 7 bases from J, the gap between germline ends came to 13 bases. CDR3 length: 15 amino acids. CDR1 is SGHRS and CDR2 is YFSETQ in the germline V gene.